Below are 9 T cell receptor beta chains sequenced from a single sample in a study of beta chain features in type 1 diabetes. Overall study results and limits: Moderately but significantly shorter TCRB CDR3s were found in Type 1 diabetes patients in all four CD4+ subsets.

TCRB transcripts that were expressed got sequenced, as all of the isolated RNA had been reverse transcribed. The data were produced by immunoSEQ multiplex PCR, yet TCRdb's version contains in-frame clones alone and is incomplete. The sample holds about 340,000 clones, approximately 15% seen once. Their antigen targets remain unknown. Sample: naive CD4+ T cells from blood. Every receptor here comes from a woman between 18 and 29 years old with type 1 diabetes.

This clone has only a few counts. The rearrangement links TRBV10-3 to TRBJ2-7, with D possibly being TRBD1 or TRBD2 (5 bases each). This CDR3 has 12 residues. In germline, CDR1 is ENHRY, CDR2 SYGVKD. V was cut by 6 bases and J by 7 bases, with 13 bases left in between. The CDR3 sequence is CAISEGQIEQYF. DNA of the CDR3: TGTGCCATCAGCGAGGGGCAGATTGAGCAGTACTTC.

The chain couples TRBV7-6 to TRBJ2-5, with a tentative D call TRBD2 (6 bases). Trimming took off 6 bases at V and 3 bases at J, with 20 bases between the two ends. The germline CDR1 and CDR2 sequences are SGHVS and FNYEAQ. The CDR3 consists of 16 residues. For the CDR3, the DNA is TGTGCCAGCAGTCCTTATGCGGGGTCCCCTAAAGAGACCCAGTACTTC. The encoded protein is CASSPYAGSPKETQYF.

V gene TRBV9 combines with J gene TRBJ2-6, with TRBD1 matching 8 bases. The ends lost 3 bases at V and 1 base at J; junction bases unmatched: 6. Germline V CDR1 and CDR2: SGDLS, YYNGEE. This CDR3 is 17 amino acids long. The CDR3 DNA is TGTGCCAGCAGCGAGACAGGGGCTGGGTCTGGGGCCAACGTCCTGACTTTC. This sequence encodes CASSETGAGSGANVLTF.

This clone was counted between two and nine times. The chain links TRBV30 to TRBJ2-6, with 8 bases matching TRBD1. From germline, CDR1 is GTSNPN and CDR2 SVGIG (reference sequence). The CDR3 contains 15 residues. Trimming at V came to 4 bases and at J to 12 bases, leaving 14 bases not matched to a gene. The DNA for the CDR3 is TGTGCCTGGACGACAGGGGTAATGTCCAGAGGCGTCCTGACTTTC. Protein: CAWTTGVMSRGVLTF.

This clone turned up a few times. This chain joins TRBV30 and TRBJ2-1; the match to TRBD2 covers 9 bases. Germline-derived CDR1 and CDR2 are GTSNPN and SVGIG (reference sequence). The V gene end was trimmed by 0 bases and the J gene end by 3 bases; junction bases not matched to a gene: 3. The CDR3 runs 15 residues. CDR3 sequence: CAWSVRAGGYNEQFF. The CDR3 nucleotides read TGTGCCTGGAGTGTGAGAGCGGGAGGCTACAATGAGCAGTTCTTC.

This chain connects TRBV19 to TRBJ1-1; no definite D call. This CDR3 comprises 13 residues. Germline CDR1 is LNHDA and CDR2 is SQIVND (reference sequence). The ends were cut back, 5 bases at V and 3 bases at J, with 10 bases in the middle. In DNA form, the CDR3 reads TGTGCCAGTAGTCGGGCGGGGTACACTGAAGCTTTCTTT. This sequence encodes CASSRAGYTEAFF.

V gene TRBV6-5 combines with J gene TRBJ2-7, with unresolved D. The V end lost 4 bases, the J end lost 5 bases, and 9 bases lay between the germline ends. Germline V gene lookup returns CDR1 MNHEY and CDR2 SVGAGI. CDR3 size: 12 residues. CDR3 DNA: TGTGCCAGCAGTTCCTTTCTCGACGAGCAGTACTTC. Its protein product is CASSSFLDEQYF.

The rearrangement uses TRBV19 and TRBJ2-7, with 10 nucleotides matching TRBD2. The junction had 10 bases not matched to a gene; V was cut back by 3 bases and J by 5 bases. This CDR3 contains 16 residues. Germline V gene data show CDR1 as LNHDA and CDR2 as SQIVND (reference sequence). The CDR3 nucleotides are TGTGCCAGTAGTATTGGCAGCGGGAGGGCCCTCCACGAGCAGTACTTC. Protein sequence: CASSIGSGRALHEQYF.

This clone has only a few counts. The CDR3 here is CASRKPGLSTDTQYF. In DNA form, the CDR3 reads TGTGCCAGCAGGAAACCGGGACTAAGCACAGATACGCAGTATTTT. The chain uses TRBV5-4 and TRBJ2-3; the match to TRBD2 covers 7 bases. Unmatched junction bases numbered 6, after V lost 5 bases and J lost 0 bases. This CDR3 contains 15 residues. Germline CDR1 is SGHNT and CDR2 is YYREEE (reference sequence).